A selection of T cell receptor beta chains follows, all from one sample in a study of T cell changes during pregnancy in multiple sclerosis. Assay used: immunoSEQ multiplex PCR; TCRdb lists only in-frame clones, some missing. The table lists more than 90,000 clones, around 92% of them singletons. Sequenced here: peripheral blood, sampled after pregnancy. These receptors originate from a female donor with multiple sclerosis, enrolled in a pregnancy study. CDR3s include the opening cysteine and the closing phenylalanine or tryptophan. D genes are given only for firm matches. Not every row has a clone size; where given, it reads once, few, many or a size class.

once,TRBV5-6,-,TRBJ1-2,CASSLEGEAALRYGYTF,TGTGCCAGCAGCTTGGAAGGGGAGGCGGCCCTCCGTTATGGCTACACCTTC
-,TRBV4-2,TRBD2,TRBJ2-7,CASSPGTSVTYEQYF,TGTGCCAGCAGCCCCGGGACTAGCGTGACCTACGAGCAGTACTTC
-,TRBV28,-,TRBJ2-7,CASTGPYEQYF,TGTGCCAGCACAGGCCCCTACGAGCAGTACTTC
few,TRBV4-2,-,TRBJ1-2,CASSFQGIGYTF,TGTGCCAGCAGCTTCCAGGGGATCGGCTACACCTTC
-,TRBV10-1,-,TRBJ1-5,CASSEKQGKNQPQHF,TGCGCCAGCAGTGAGAAACAGGGAAAAAATCAGCCCCAGCATTTT
-,TRBV6-6,-,TRBJ1-2,CASSSTANYGYTF,TGTGCCAGCAGCTCGACTGCTAACTATGGCTACACCTTC
-,TRBV30,-,TRBJ2-5,CAWSLGGQETQYF,TGTGCCTGGAGTCTGGGGGGCCAAGAGACCCAGTACTTC
once,TRBV7-2,TRBD2,TRBJ2-5,CASSLSLAGGETQYF,TGTGCCAGCAGCTTATCCCTAGCGGGGGGGGAGACCCAGTACTTC
-,TRBV6-5,-,TRBJ2-1,CASSYSPSYEQFF,TGTGCCAGCAGTTACTCTCCGTCCTATGAGCAGTTCTTC
-,TRBV27,-,TRBJ2-3,CASIHGSGLGVSTDTQYF,TGTGCCAGCATCCATGGAAGTGGTCTTGGAGTTTCCACAGATACGCAGTATTTT
-,TRBV7-9,TRBD2,TRBJ2-7,CASSSRWLAGNEQYF,TGTGCCAGCAGCAGTAGGTGGCTAGCGGGGAACGAGCAGTACTTC
-,TRBV19,TRBD2,TRBJ2-5,CASSVGGGSGETQYF,TGTGCCAGTAGTGTTGGCGGGGGTTCAGGAGAGACCCAGTACTTC
once,TRBV4-3,TRBD1,TRBJ1-2,CASSRDRGTYGYTF,TGCGCCAGCAGCCGAGACAGGGGGACGTATGGCTACACCTTC
-,TRBV7-9,TRBD1,TRBJ1-1,CASRRDSMNTEAFF,TGTGCCAGCAGGAGGGACAGCATGAACACTGAAGCTTTCTTT
-,TRBV2,TRBD2,TRBJ2-1,CASSDPSGGNEQFF,TGTGCCAGCAGTGATCCTAGCGGTGGCAATGAGCAGTTCTTC
-,TRBV30,-,TRBJ1-2,CAWSRQVGYGYTF,TGTGCCTGGAGTAGACAGGTTGGCTATGGCTACACCTTC
once,TRBV30,-,TRBJ2-1,CAWSSEPGYNEQFF,TGTGCCTGGAGCTCAGAGCCGGGTTACAATGAGCAGTTCTTC
-,TRBV11-1,-,TRBJ2-7,CASSLDRAHEQYF,TGTGCCAGCAGCTTAGACAGGGCGCACGAGCAGTACTTC
-,TRBV13,TRBD1,TRBJ1-2,CASSHPRGHGYTF,TGTGCCAGCAGCCACCCGAGGGGGCATGGCTACACCTTC
once,TRBV6-5,TRBD1,TRBJ1-1,CASSPSQGMNTEAFF,TGTGCCAGCAGTCCCTCACAGGGGATGAACACTGAAGCTTTCTTT
few,TRBV9,TRBD2,TRBJ2-3,CASSVVSGGANTDTQYF,TGTGCCAGCAGCGTAGTTAGCGGGGGGGCTAACACAGATACGCAGTATTTT
-,TRBV29-1,TRBD1,TRBJ2-7,CSTQGAGGDEQYF,TGCAGCACCCAGGGGGCAGGGGGCGACGAGCAGTACTTC
once,TRBV15,TRBD2,TRBJ2-7,CATSREAGDHAYEQYF,TGTGCCACCAGCAGAGAGGCGGGGGATCATGCCTACGAGCAGTACTTC
-,TRBV9,-,TRBJ2-1,CASSVGGGAGPNNEQFF,TGTGCCAGCAGCGTAGGAGGGGGGGCAGGGCCCAACAATGAGCAGTTCTTC
once,TRBV27,-,TRBJ1-1,CASSKTSLNTEAFF,TGTGCCAGCAGTAAGACAAGTTTGAACACTGAAGCTTTCTTT
-,TRBV5-1,-,TRBJ2-5,CASSQGTGQETQYF,TGCGCCAGCAGCCAAGGGACTGGGCAAGAGACCCAGTACTTC
-,TRBV27,-,TRBJ2-4,CASSISGGLAKNIQYF,TGTGCCAGCAGTATATCCGGGGGTCTAGCCAAAAACATTCAGTACTTC
-,TRBV19,-,TRBJ1-5,CASSIKGGGSNQPQHF,TGTGCCAGTAGTATAAAAGGAGGTGGCAGCAATCAGCCCCAGCATTTT
-,TRBV9,-,TRBJ1-1,CASSVNTGGNAEAFF,TGTGCCAGCAGCGTAAACACGGGGGGCAACGCTGAAGCTTTCTTT
-,TRBV19,-,TRBJ1-5,CASSTIRGAYQPQHF,TGTGCCAGTAGTACCATCAGGGGCGCCTATCAGCCCCAGCATTTT
-,TRBV27,TRBD2,TRBJ2-3,CASSLLTSGGTGDTQYF,TGTGCCAGCAGTTTACTGACTAGCGGGGGTACGGGAGATACGCAGTATTTT
-,TRBV5-1,-,TRBJ2-4,CASSDTVGDIQYF,TGCGCCAGCAGCGACACAGTCGGGGACATTCAGTACTTC
-,TRBV9,TRBD1,TRBJ2-7,CASSVATGKTYEQYF,TGTGCCAGCAGCGTAGCGACAGGGAAGACCTACGAGCAGTACTTC
once,TRBV7-2,-,TRBJ2-7,CASSSPTVYEQYF,TGTGCCAGCAGCTCCCCGACAGTATACGAGCAGTACTTC
-,TRBV5-1,-,TRBJ2-7,CASSLGPNPYEQYF,TGCGCCAGCAGCTTGGGTCCTAACCCCTACGAGCAGTACTTC
-,TRBV6-5,-,TRBJ1-5,CASSYGQGYQPQHF,TGTGCCAGCAGTTATGGCCAGGGGTATCAGCCCCAGCATTTT
-,TRBV2,TRBD1,TRBJ1-1,CANSRQGMNTEAFF,TGTGCCAATTCGCGACAGGGCATGAACACTGAAGCTTTCTTT